This TCR beta chain was sequenced in a study of PD-1 blockade in classical Hodgkin lymphoma. The study, taken as a whole, reports: At baseline, newly diagnosed patients reportedly showed less TCR diversity than healthy donors. Complete responders started with a diversity level that resembled newly diagnosed patients at baseline.

The CDR3 extends over 13 amino acids. Per germline, CDR1 MNHEY and CDR2 SVGAGI. Trimming took off 3 bases at V and 5 bases at J, with 8 bases between the two ends. Every patient had relapsed following autologous stem cell transplantation, and cohorts differed in brentuximab vedotin exposure. Best response was recorded as complete response, partial response or progressive disease. Clones were sequenced by immunoSEQ multiplex PCR, and TCRdb holds only the in-frame ones, with some missing. The sample lists more than 25,000 clones; approximately 81% were seen once. Of note for this clone: Its antigen is still unknown.

This receptor was taken from a human donor with classical Hodgkin lymphoma. This chain links TRBV6-5 with TRBJ2-1; D is undetermined. Sequencing used peripheral blood mononuclear cells (PBMCs), obtained before the second cycle of nivolumab. CDR3 coding DNA: TGTGCCAGCAGTTATCTCCCGGACAATGAGCAGTTCTTC. This sequence encodes CASSYLPDNEQFF.